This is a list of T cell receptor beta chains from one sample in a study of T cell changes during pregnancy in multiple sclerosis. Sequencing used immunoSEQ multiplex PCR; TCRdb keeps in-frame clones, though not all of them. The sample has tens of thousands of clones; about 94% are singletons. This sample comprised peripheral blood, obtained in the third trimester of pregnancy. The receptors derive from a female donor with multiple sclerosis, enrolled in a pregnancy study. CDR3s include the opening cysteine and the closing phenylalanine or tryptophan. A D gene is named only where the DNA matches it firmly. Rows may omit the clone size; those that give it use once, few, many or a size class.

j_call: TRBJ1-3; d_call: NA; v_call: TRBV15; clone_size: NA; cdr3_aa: CATSRDSLGSSGNTIYF; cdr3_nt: TGTGCCACCAGCAGAGATTCGCTCGGGAGCTCTGGAAACACCATATATTTT
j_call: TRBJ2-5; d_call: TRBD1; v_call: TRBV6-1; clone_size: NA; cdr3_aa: CASSGDRGRETQYF; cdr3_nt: TGTGCCAGCAGTGGGGACAGGGGGCGGGAGACCCAGTACTTC
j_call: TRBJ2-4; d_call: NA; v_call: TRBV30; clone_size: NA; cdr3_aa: CAWRVPGKNIQYF; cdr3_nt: TGTGCCTGGCGGGTCCCGGGCAAAAACATTCAGTACTTC
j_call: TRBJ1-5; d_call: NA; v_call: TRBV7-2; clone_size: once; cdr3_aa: CASSLLGAINQPQHF; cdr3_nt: TGTGCCAGCAGCTTATTGGGGGCCATCAATCAGCCCCAGCATTTT
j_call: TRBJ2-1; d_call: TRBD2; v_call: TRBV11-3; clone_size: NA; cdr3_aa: CASGTRGGAGEQFF; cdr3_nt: TGTGCCAGCGGAACCCGCGGGGGGGCCGGTGAGCAGTTCTTC
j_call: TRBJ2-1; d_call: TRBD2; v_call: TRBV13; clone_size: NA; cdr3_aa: CASSLGTSPKFF; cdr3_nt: TGTGCCAGCAGCCTCGGGACTAGCCCCAAGTTCTTC
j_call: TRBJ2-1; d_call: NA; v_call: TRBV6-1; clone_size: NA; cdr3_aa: CASSEWRGFDEQFF; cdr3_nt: TGTGCCAGCAGTGAATGGAGGGGTTTCGATGAGCAGTTCTTC
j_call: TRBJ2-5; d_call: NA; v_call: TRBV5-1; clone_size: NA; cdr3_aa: CASSLGYGRETQYF; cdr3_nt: TGCGCCAGCAGCTTGGGATATGGGAGAGAGACCCAGTACTTC
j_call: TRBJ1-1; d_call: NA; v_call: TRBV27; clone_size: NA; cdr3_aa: CAIMTFSMNTEAFF; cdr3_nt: TGTGCCATCATGACTTTCAGCATGAACACTGAAGCTTTCTTT
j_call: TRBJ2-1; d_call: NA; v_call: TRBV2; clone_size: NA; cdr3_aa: CAQGSSYNEQFF; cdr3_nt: TGTGCCCAGGGAAGCTCCTACAATGAGCAGTTCTTC
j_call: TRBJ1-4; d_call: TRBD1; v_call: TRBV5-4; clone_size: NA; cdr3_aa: CASSEKLGQANEKLFF; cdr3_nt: TGTGCCAGCAGCGAAAAGTTGGGACAGGCAAATGAAAAACTGTTTTTT
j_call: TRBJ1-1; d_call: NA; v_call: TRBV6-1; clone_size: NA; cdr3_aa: CASSEAMADTEAFF; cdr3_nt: TGTGCCAGCAGTGAAGCGATGGCGGACACTGAAGCTTTCTTT
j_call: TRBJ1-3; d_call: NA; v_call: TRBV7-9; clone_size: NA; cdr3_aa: CASSLVAAGPASGNTIYF; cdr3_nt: TGTGCCAGCAGCTTAGTTGCGGCGGGGCCGGCGTCAGGAAACACCATATATTTT
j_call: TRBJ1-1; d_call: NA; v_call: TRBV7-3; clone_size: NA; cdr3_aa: CASSLGRNTEAFF; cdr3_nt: TGTGCCAGCAGCTTAGGTAGGAACACTGAAGCTTTCTTT
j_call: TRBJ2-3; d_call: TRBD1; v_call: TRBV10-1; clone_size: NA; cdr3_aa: CASSRGPTSTDTQYF; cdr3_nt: TGCGCCAGCAGCAGGGGGCCCACTAGCACAGATACGCAGTATTTT
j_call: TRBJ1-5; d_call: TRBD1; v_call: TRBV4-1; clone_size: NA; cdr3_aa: CASSQTGQGSNQPQHF; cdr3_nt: TGCGCCAGCAGCCAGACAGGACAGGGAAGCAATCAGCCCCAGCATTTT
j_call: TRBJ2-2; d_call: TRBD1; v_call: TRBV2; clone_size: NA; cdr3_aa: CASRGQGDTGELFF; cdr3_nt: TGTGCCAGCAGGGGACAGGGCGACACCGGGGAGCTGTTTTTT
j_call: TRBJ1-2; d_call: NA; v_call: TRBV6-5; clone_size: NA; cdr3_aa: CASSRDINYGYTF; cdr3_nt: TGTGCCAGCAGTCGGGACATCAACTATGGCTACACCTTC
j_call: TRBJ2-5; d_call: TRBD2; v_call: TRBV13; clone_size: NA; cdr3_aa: CASSTTDPQAGARRWETQYF; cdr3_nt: TGTGCCAGCAGCACGACGGATCCTCAAGCGGGGGCGAGGCGATGGGAGACCCAGTACTTC
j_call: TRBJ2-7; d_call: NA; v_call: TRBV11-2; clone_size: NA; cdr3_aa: CASSLVPDNEQYF; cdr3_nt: TGTGCCAGCAGCTTAGTCCCGGACAACGAGCAGTACTTC
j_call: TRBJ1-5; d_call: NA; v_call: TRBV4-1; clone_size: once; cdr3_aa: CASSQEGQGNNQPQHF; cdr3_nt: TGCGCCAGCAGCCAAGAAGGGCAGGGGAACAATCAGCCCCAGCATTTT
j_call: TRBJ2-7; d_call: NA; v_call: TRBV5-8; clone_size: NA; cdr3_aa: CASSSGQYF; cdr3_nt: TGTGCCAGCAGCTCCGGGCAGTACTTC
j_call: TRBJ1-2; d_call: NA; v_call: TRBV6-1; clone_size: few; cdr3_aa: CASSSNGPGGYTF; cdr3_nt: TGTGCCAGCAGTTCTAACGGCCCGGGGGGCTACACCTTC
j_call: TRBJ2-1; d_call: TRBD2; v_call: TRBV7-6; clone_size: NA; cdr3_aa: CASSSTPGGGAYNEQFF; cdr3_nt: TGTGCCAGCAGCTCGACCCCCGGCGGGGGGGCCTACAATGAGCAGTTCTTC
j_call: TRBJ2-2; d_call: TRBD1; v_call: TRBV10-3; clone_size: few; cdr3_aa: CAIRSGQGAGTGELFF; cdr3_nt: TGTGCCATCAGGTCTGGACAGGGGGCGGGGACCGGGGAGCTGTTTTTT
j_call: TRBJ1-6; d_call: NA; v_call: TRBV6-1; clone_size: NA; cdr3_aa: CASSGESGNNSPLHF; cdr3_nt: TGTGCCAGCAGTGGTGAGTCAGGGAATAATTCACCCCTCCACTTT
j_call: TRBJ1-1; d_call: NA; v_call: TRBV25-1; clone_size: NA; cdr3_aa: CASSGAGAFF; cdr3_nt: TGTGCCAGCAGTGGGGCGGGGGCTTTCTTT